Listed below are T cell receptor beta chains from one sample, sequenced in a study of T cell responses to AZD1222 COVID-19 vaccine. Data came from immunoSEQ multiplex PCR; TCRdb stores just in-frame clones and leaves some out. The data contain about 130,000 clones, 70% to 90% of them singletons. The specimen comprised peripheral blood, sampled on day 0 of AZD1222 vaccination. These receptors all stem from an adult in good health. CDR3s include the opening cysteine and the closing phenylalanine or tryptophan. Fields, in order: D gene, J gene, clone size, V gene, CDR3 DNA, CDR3 protein. The D gene is left open where the match is weak. Clone size is stated in some rows and not others, as once, few, many or a class when expanded.

d_gene: TRBD1; j_gene: TRBJ1-1; abundance: -; v_gene: TRBV3-1/TRBV3-2; CDR3nt: TGTGCCAGCAGCCCGTCACAGGGGTACACTGAAGCTTTCTTT; CDR3aa: CASSPSQGYTEAFF
d_gene: -; j_gene: TRBJ2-1; abundance: -; v_gene: TRBV12-3/TRBV12-4; CDR3nt: TGTGCCAGCAGTTCTCCTAGCGCCGAGAGTCCGTTCTTC; CDR3aa: CASSSPSAESPFF
d_gene: -; j_gene: TRBJ1-1; abundance: -; v_gene: TRBV10-2; CDR3nt: TGCGCCAGCGGACCGGGAAGTGAAGCTTTCTTT; CDR3aa: CASGPGSEAFF
d_gene: -; j_gene: TRBJ1-2; abundance: -; v_gene: TRBV18; CDR3nt: TGTGCCAGCTCACTCACACGAGAAGAATATGGCTACACCTTC; CDR3aa: CASSLTREEYGYTF
d_gene: -; j_gene: TRBJ1-3; abundance: -; v_gene: TRBV4-1; CDR3nt: TGCGCCAGCAGCCAGGGACGGGACACCATATATTTT; CDR3aa: CASSQGRDTIYF
d_gene: -; j_gene: TRBJ2-1; abundance: -; v_gene: TRBV6-5; CDR3nt: TGTGCCAGCAGTTCGGACTCCCATTATGAGCAGTTCTTC; CDR3aa: CASSSDSHYEQFF
d_gene: TRBD1; j_gene: TRBJ1-1; abundance: -; v_gene: TRBV7-9; CDR3nt: TGTGCCAGCAGCGAGACAGGGGGGTTTGAAGCTTTCTTT; CDR3aa: CASSETGGFEAFF
d_gene: -; j_gene: TRBJ1-6; abundance: -; v_gene: TRBV6-5; CDR3nt: TGTGCCAGCAGTTACTCGGCCTCCTATAATTCACCCCTCCACTTT; CDR3aa: CASSYSASYNSPLHF
d_gene: -; j_gene: TRBJ2-4; abundance: -; v_gene: TRBV5-1; CDR3nt: TGCGCCAGCCACGACGGAGAGCTAGCCAAAAACATTCAGTACTTC; CDR3aa: CASHDGELAKNIQYF
d_gene: -; j_gene: TRBJ2-2; abundance: -; v_gene: TRBV11-3; CDR3nt: TGTGCCAGCAGCTCAGGACACCCGGGGACCGGGGAGCTGTTTTTT; CDR3aa: CASSSGHPGTGELFF
d_gene: -; j_gene: TRBJ1-6; abundance: -; v_gene: TRBV11-2; CDR3nt: TGTGCCAGCAGCTTACGAATCCAGTCACCCCTCCACTTT; CDR3aa: CASSLRIQSPLHF
d_gene: -; j_gene: TRBJ1-4; abundance: -; v_gene: TRBV6-5; CDR3nt: TGTGCCAGCAGTTACGGGAGGGGGGGGACTAATGAAAAACTGTTTTTT; CDR3aa: CASSYGRGGTNEKLFF
d_gene: -; j_gene: TRBJ1-5; abundance: -; v_gene: TRBV13; CDR3nt: TGTGCCAGCAGCTCACAGGGTTGGGGTCAGCCCCAGCATTTT; CDR3aa: CASSSQGWGQPQHF
d_gene: -; j_gene: TRBJ1-2; abundance: -; v_gene: TRBV7-8; CDR3nt: TGTGCCAGCAGCTTAGGACGGGGTGGGGCGGGGGGCTACACCTTC; CDR3aa: CASSLGRGGAGGYTF
d_gene: -; j_gene: TRBJ1-1; abundance: -; v_gene: TRBV19; CDR3nt: TGTGCCAGTAGTCCCGGACCCGAGAGGAGGAACACTGAAGCTTTCTTT; CDR3aa: CASSPGPERRNTEAFF
d_gene: -; j_gene: TRBJ2-1; abundance: -; v_gene: TRBV7-2; CDR3nt: TGTGCCAGCAGCTTAGTGGGGGGGCTAGCCCAGGGTTTGAATGAGCAGTTCTTC; CDR3aa: CASSLVGGLAQGLNEQFF
d_gene: -; j_gene: TRBJ2-3; abundance: -; v_gene: TRBV6-5; CDR3nt: TGTGCCAGGGTATCAGATACGCAGTATTTT; CDR3aa: CARVSDTQYF
d_gene: TRBD1; j_gene: TRBJ1-5; abundance: -; v_gene: TRBV2; CDR3nt: TGTGCCAGCAGTGGACAGGGAGGGCAGCCCCAGCATTTT; CDR3aa: CASSGQGGQPQHF
d_gene: -; j_gene: TRBJ1-1; abundance: -; v_gene: TRBV6-5; CDR3nt: TGTGCCAGCAGTTCTAACACTGAAGCTTTCTTT; CDR3aa: CASSSNTEAFF
d_gene: -; j_gene: TRBJ1-1; abundance: -; v_gene: TRBV3-1/TRBV3-2; CDR3nt: TGTGCCAGCAGCCAGAGGGGTCTGAACACTGAAGCTTTCTTT; CDR3aa: CASSQRGLNTEAFF
d_gene: -; j_gene: TRBJ2-5; abundance: -; v_gene: TRBV28; CDR3nt: TGTGCCAGCAGTCCCTTAGTTCTAGGAGGTAGAAAGACCCAGTACTTC; CDR3aa: CASSPLVLGGRKTQYF
d_gene: TRBD2; j_gene: TRBJ2-2; abundance: -; v_gene: TRBV3-1/TRBV3-2; CDR3nt: TGTGCCAGCAGCCTACTCACTAGCGGGGGAAAGACCGGGGAGCTGTTTTTT; CDR3aa: CASSLLTSGGKTGELFF
d_gene: -; j_gene: TRBJ1-6; abundance: -; v_gene: TRBV20-1; CDR3nt: TGCAGTGCTAGTACGGTTAATTCACCCCTCCACTTT; CDR3aa: CSASTVNSPLHF
d_gene: -; j_gene: TRBJ2-1; abundance: -; v_gene: TRBV7-9; CDR3nt: TGTGCCAGCAGCTTCGAGATAGAGCAGTTCTTC; CDR3aa: CASSFEIEQFF
d_gene: -; j_gene: TRBJ2-1; abundance: few; v_gene: TRBV5-4; CDR3nt: TGTGCCAGCAGCCCCCTACTTGCAGGCAATGAGCAGTTCTTC; CDR3aa: CASSPLLAGNEQFF
d_gene: TRBD1; j_gene: TRBJ1-5; abundance: -; v_gene: TRBV15; CDR3nt: TGTGCCACCAGCAGAGGTCTAGTAGACAGGGGATGGGATCAGCCCCAGCATTTT; CDR3aa: CATSRGLVDRGWDQPQHF
d_gene: -; j_gene: TRBJ1-3; abundance: -; v_gene: TRBV6-1; CDR3nt: TGTGCCAGCAGTGAATCCTCCGGGGTTGGAAACACCATATATTTT; CDR3aa: CASSESSGVGNTIYF
d_gene: -; j_gene: TRBJ1-1; abundance: -; v_gene: TRBV7-9; CDR3nt: TGTGCCAGCAGCTTAGACGGAATGAACACTGAAGCTTTCTTT; CDR3aa: CASSLDGMNTEAFF
d_gene: -; j_gene: TRBJ1-3; abundance: -; v_gene: TRBV18; CDR3nt: TGTGCCAGCTCACCACCGGGACCCTTTTTGGGGACCATATATTTT; CDR3aa: CASSPPGPFLGTIYF
d_gene: -; j_gene: TRBJ1-1; abundance: -; v_gene: TRBV10-2; CDR3nt: TGCGCCAGCAGGGAGACGGGGATTAACACTGAAGCTTTCTTT; CDR3aa: CASRETGINTEAFF
d_gene: -; j_gene: TRBJ1-3; abundance: -; v_gene: TRBV19; CDR3nt: TGTGCCAGTAGTATTTGGGGCAGTCAAAGCTCTGGAAACACCATATATTTT; CDR3aa: CASSIWGSQSSGNTIYF